This T cell receptor beta chain was identified during a study of blood T cells in healthy people across ages. Comments on this clonotype: The target antigen is unknown.

Through a sample-barcoded 5' primer and a J-beta primer mix, a second PCR was run for 7 to 11 cycles. TCRdb reprocessed the 5' RACE reads via MiXCR and lists one record per CDR3 protein. The table lists 700,000 to 850,000 distinct CDR3 sequences, 40% to 65% of them singletons. The CDR3 runs 16 residues. Trimming pared 0 bases from V and 8 bases from J, leaving 19 bases between. From germline, CDR1 is LGHNA and CDR2 YSLEER. The study's findings and limits: The study found TCR beta diversity correlated strongly with naive T cell percentage.

This TCR derives from a man older than 75 in good health. Sequencing used blood. This chain links TRBV4-3 with TRBJ1-2, with D perhaps TRBD1 (6 bases). The CDR3 DNA sequence: TGCGCCAGCAGCCAAGATTCTCCGGGGGCGTTCAACGGCTACACCTTC. This translates into CASSQDSPGAFNGYTF.